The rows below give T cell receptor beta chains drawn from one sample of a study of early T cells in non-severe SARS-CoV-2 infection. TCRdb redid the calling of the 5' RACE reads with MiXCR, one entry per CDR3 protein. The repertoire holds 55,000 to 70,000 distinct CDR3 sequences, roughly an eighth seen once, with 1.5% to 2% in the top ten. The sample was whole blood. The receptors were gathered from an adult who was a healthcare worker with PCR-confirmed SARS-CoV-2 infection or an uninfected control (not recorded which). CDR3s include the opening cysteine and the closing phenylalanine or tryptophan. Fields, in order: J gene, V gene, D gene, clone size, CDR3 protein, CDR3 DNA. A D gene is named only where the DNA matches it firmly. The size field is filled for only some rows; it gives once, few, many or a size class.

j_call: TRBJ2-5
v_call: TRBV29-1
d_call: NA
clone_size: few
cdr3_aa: CSVGSSRETQYF
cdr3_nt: TGCAGCGTTGGGTCTAGCCGGGAGACCCAGTACTTC

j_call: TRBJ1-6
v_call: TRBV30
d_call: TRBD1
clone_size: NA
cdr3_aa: CAWSDRGRGSPLHF
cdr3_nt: TGTGCCTGGAGTGACAGGGGTAGAGGCTCACCCCTCCACTTT

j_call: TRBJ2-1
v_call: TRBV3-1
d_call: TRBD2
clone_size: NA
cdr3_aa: CASSQVLAGGTNEQFF
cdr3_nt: TGTGCCAGCAGCCAAGTTTTAGCGGGGGGGACCAATGAGCAGTTCTTC

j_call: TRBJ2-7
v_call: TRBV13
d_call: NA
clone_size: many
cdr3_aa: CASSSKLEGIYEQYF
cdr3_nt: TGTGCCAGCAGCTCCAAATTGGAGGGTATCTACGAGCAGTACTTC

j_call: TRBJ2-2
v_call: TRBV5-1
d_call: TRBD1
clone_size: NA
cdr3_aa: CASRAGTANTGELFF
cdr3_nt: TGCGCCAGCAGGGCCGGGACAGCGAACACCGGGGAGCTGTTTTTT

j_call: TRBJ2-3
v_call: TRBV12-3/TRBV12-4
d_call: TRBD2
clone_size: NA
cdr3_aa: CASSFLAGGQDTQYF
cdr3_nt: TGTGCCAGCAGTTTCCTAGCGGGGGGGCAAGATACGCAGTATTTT

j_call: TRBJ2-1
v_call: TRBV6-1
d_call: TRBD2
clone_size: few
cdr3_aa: CASSVGPGGGDEQFF
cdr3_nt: TGTGCCAGCAGTGTAGGACCGGGGGGAGGAGATGAGCAGTTCTTC

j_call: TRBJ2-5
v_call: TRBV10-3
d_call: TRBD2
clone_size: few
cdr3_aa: CATAGEETQYF
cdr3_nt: TGTGCCACCGCGGGGGAGGAGACCCAGTACTTC

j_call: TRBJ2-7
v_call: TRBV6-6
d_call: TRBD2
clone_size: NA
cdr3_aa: CASTVAGAPYEQYF
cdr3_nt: TGTGCCAGCACAGTAGCGGGGGCCCCCTACGAGCAGTACTTC

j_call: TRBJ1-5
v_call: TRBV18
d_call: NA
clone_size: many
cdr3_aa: CATVGQPNQPQHF
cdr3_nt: TGTGCCACCGTTGGACAGCCTAATCAGCCCCAGCATTTT

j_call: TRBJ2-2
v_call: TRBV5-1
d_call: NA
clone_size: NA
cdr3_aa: CASSLEQATGELFF
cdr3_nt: TGCGCCAGCAGCTTGGAGCAGGCTACCGGGGAGCTGTTTTTT

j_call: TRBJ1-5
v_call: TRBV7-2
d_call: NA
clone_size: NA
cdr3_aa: CASSFSDQPQHF
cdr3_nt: TGTGCCAGCAGCTTTTCGGATCAGCCCCAGCATTTT

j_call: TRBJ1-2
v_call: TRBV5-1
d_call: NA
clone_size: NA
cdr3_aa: CASSLVPGPDYGYTF
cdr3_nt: TGCGCCAGCAGCTTGGTTCCGGGTCCTGACTATGGCTACACCTTC

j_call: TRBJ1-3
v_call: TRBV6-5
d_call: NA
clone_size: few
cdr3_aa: CASSTSLGSGNTIYF
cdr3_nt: TGTGCCAGCAGTACCAGTTTAGGCTCTGGAAACACCATATATTTT

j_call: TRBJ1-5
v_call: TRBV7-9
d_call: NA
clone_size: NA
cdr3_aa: CASSSSDSNQPQHF
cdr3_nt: TGTGCCAGCAGCTCGTCGGATAGCAATCAGCCCCAGCATTTT

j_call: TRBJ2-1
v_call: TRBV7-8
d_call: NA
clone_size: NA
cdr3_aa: CASSLLRARYHEQFF
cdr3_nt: TGTGCCAGCAGCCTTCTCCGGGCCCGATACCATGAGCAGTTCTTC

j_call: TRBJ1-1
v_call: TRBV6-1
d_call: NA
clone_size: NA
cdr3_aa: CASSEGAHTEAFF
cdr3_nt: TGTGCCAGCAGTGAGGGGGCGCACACTGAAGCTTTCTTT

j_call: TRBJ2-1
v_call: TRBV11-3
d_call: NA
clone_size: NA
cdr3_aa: CASSLGGPGNEQFF
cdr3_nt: TGTGCCAGCAGCTTAGGAGGACCAGGCAATGAGCAGTTCTTC

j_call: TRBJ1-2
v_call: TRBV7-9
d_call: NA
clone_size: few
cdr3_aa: CASSPGARDYGYTF
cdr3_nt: TGTGCCAGCAGCCCGGGAGCCCGCGACTATGGCTACACCTTC

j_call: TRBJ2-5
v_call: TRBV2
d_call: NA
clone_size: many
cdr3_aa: CASSSTPRSWAGETQYF
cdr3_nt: TGTGCCAGCAGTTCTACCCCCCGCTCCTGGGCGGGGGAGACCCAGTACTTC

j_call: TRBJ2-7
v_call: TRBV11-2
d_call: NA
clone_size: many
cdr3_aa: CASSLDSGATDCF
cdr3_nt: TGTGCCAGCAGCTTAGACTCTGGTGCCACTGACTGCTTC

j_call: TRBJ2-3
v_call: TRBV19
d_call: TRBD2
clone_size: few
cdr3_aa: CASNVAGSQGDTQYF
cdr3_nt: TGTGCCAGCAACGTAGCGGGTAGTCAGGGAGATACGCAGTATTTT

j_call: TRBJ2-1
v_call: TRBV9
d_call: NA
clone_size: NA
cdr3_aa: CASSVGVIYNEQFF
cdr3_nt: TGTGCCAGCAGCGTAGGAGTCATATACAATGAGCAGTTCTTC

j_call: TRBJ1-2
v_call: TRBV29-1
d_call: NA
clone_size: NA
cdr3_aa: CSVDQGIYGYTF
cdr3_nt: TGCAGCGTCGATCAGGGGATTTATGGCTACACCTTC

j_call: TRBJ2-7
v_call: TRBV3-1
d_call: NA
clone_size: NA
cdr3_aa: CASSFPGGEQYF
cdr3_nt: TGTGCCAGCAGCTTCCCTGGGGGGGAGCAGTACTTC

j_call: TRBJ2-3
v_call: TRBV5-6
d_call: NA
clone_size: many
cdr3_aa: CASTMQGTDTQYF
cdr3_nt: TGTGCCAGCACTATGCAGGGGACAGATACGCAGTATTTT

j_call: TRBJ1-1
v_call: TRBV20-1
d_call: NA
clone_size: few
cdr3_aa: CSATWLRVAEAFF
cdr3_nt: TGCAGTGCTACCTGGCTACGGGTCGCTGAAGCTTTCTTT

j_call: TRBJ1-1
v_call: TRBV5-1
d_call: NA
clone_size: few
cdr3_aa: CASSLARGPEAFF
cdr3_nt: TGCGCCAGCAGCTTGGCCAGGGGACCTGAAGCTTTCTTT

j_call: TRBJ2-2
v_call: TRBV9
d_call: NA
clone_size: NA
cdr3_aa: CASSYADLNTGELFF
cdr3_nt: TGTGCCAGCTCGTATGCGGACCTAAACACCGGGGAGCTGTTTTTT

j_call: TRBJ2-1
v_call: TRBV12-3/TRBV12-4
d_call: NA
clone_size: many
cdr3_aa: CASSLGVTLTEQFF
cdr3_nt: TGTGCCAGCAGTTTAGGGGTTACTCTCACAGAGCAGTTCTTC

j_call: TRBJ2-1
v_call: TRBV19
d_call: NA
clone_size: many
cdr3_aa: CASSIVAGAGNEQFF
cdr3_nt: TGTGCCAGTAGTATTGTGGCAGGGGCAGGGAATGAGCAGTTCTTC

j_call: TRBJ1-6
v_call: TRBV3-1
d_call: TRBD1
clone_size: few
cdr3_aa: CASSLTGGQDSPLHF
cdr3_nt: TGTGCCAGCAGCCTCACAGGGGGCCAGGATTCACCCCTCCACTTT

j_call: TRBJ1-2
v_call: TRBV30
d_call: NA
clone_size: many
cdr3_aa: CAWSGGTSYTF
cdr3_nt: TGTGCCTGGAGTGGGGGTACCAGCTACACCTTC

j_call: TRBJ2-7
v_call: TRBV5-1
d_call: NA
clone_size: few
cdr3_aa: CASSSRNSYEQYF
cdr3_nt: TGCGCCAGCAGCTCCAGGAACTCCTACGAGCAGTACTTC

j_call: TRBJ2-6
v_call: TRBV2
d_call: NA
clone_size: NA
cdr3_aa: CASSEQLKTGANVLTF
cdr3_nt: TGTGCCAGCAGCGAACAACTGAAAACTGGGGCCAACGTCCTGACTTTC

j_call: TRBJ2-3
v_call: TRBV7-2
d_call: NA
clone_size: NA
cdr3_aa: CASSTPFDTKYTDTQYF
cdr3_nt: TGTGCCAGCAGCACACCATTCGACACGAAGTACACAGATACGCAGTATTTT

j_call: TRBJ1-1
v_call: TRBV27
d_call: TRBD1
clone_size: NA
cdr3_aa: CASSSPGQGDTEAFF
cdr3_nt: TGTGCCAGCAGTTCTCCGGGACAGGGTGACACTGAAGCTTTCTTT

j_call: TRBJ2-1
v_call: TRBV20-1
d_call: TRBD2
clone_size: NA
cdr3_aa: CSAQRGGRRYNEQFF
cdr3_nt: TGCAGTGCCCAGCGGGGGGGCCGTAGGTACAATGAGCAGTTCTTC

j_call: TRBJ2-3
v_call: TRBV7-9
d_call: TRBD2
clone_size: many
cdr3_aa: CASSRLAGLTDTQYF
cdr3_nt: TGTGCCAGCAGCCGACTAGCGGGTTTGACAGATACGCAGTATTTT

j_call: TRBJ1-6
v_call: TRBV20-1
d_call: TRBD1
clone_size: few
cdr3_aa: CSASPGGDNSPLHF
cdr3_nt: TGCAGTGCTAGCCCAGGGGGGGATAATTCACCCCTCCACTTT

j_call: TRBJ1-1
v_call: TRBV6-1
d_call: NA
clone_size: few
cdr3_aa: CASSDHSLTLSAFF
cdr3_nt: TGTGCCAGCAGTGACCACTCTTTGACACTGAGCGCTTTCTTT

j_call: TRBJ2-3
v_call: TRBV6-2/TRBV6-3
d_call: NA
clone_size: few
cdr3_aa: CASRGTGPDTQYF
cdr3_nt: TGTGCCAGCCGGGGGACCGGCCCAGATACGCAGTATTTT

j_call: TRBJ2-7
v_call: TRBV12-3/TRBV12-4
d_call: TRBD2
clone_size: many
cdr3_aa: CASSPASGNYEQYF
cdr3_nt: TGTGCCAGCAGCCCGGCTAGCGGGAACTACGAGCAGTACTTC

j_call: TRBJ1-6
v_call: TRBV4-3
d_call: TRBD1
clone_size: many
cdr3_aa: CASSQGRDRDSPLHF
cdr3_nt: TGCGCCAGCAGCCAAGGCCGGGACAGGGATTCACCCCTCCACTTT

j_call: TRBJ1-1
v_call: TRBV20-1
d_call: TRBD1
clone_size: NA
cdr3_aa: CSASSRTGEWNTEAFF
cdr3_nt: TGCAGTGCTAGCTCAAGGACAGGGGAATGGAACACTGAAGCTTTCTTT

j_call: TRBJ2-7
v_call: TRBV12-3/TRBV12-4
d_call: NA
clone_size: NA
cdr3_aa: CASSLIEHPTAYYEQYF
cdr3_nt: TGTGCCAGCAGTTTAATCGAACACCCCACTGCCTACTACGAGCAGTACTTC

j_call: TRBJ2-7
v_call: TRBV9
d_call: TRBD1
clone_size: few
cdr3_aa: CASSVGDSSYEQYF
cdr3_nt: TGTGCCAGCAGCGTAGGGGACAGCTCCTACGAGCAGTACTTC

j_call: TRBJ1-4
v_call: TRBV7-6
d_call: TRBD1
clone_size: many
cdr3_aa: CASSLGTGYSATNEKLFF
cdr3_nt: TGTGCCAGCAGCTTAGGGACAGGGTATTCGGCAACTAATGAAAAACTGTTTTTT

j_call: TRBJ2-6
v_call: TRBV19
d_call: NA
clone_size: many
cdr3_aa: CASSMEVEGGAPSGANVLTF
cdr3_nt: TGTGCCAGTAGTATGGAGGTTGAAGGGGGTGCCCCCTCTGGGGCCAACGTCCTGACTTTC

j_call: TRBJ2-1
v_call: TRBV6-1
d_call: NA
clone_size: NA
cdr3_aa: CASRWRGEYNEQFF
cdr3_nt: TGTGCCAGCAGATGGAGGGGCGAGTACAATGAGCAGTTCTTC

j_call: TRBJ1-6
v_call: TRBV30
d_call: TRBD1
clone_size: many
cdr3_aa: CAWKPPQGISPLHF
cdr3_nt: TGTGCCTGGAAACCCCCACAGGGGATTTCACCCCTCCACTTT

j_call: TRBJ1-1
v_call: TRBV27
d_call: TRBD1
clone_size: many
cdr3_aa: CASSSYRGRDTEAFF
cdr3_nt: TGTGCCAGCAGTTCCTACAGGGGTAGGGACACTGAAGCTTTCTTT